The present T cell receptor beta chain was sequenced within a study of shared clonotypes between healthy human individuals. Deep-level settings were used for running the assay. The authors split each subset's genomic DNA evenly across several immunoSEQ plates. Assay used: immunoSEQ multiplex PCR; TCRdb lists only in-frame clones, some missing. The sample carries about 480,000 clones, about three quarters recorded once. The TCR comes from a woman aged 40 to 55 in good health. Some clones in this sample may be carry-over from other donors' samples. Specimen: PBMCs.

The CDR3 is CASSESGTTHRVTQYF. The CDR3 bases are TGCGCCAGCAGTGAGTCCGGGACTACCCACAGAGTTACGCAGTATTTT. V gene TRBV10-1 combines with J gene TRBJ2-3; 7 nucleotides agree with TRBD2. This CDR3 has 16 residues. Looked up from germline, CDR1 is WNHNN and CDR2 is SYGVQD (reference sequence). V lost 0 bases to trimming and J lost 8 bases; unmatched junction nucleotides: 11.